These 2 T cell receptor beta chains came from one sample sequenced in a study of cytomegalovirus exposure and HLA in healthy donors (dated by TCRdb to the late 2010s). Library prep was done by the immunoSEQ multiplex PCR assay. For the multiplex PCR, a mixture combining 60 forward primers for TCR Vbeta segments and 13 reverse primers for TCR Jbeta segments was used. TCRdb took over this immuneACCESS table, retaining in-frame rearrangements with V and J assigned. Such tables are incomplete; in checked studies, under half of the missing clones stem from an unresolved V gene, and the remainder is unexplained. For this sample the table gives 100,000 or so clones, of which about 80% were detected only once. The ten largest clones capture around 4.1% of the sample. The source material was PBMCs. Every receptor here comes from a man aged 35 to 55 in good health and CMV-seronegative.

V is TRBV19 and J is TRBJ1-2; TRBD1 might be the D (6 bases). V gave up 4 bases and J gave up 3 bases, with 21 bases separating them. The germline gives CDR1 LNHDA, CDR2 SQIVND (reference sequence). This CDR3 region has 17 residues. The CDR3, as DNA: TGTGCCAGTAGTAGGTGGGGACACCCCCTTTTGGACTATGGCTACACCTTC. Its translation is CASSRWGHPLLDYGYTF.

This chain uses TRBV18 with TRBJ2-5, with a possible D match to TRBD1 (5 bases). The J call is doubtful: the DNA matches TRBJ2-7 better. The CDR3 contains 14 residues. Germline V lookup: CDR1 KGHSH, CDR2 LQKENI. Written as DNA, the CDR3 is TGTGCCAGCTCACCAAGTATAGGGGTTGACGAGCAGTACTTC. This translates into CASSPSIGVDEQYF.